The rows below give T cell receptor beta chains drawn from one sample of a study of blood T cell repertoires in COVID-19. Sequenced by immunoSEQ multiplex PCR; TCRdb stores in-frame clones only, minus some. Of some 260,000 clones in the sample, about 86% were seen once. Sequencing was carried out using peripheral blood. The receptor set was obtained from an elderly man with acute or convalescent COVID-19. Each CDR3 is given with its conserved first and last residue. The D gene is left open where the match is weak. Clone size is stated in some rows and not others, as once, few, many or a class when expanded.

>-|TRBV27|-|TRBJ2-7
TGTGCCAGCAGTTTTAGTTACGAGCAGTACTTC
CASSFSYEQYF
>-|TRBV6-5|TRBD1|TRBJ1-2
TGTGCCAGCAGGCAGACACAGGGGGCGAGCGGTGGCTACACCTTC
CASRQTQGASGGYTF
>-|TRBV27|TRBD1|TRBJ1-1
TGTGCCAGCAGTTTAGGACAGGGGAACACTGAAGCTTTCTTT
CASSLGQGNTEAFF
>-|TRBV5-1|TRBD2|TRBJ2-5
TGCGCCAGCAGCTTCCTAGCGGGAATCCAAGAGACCCAGTACTTC
CASSFLAGIQETQYF
>once|TRBV5-1|-|TRBJ1-1
TGCGCCAGCAGCTTGGTACAGGCCAACACTGAAGCTTTCTTT
CASSLVQANTEAFF
>-|TRBV27|TRBD1|TRBJ1-1
TGTGCCAGCGGGACAGGGTTGAACACTGAAGCTTTCTTT
CASGTGLNTEAFF
>-|TRBV19|TRBD1|TRBJ2-3
TGTGCCAGTAGACGACAGGGGGCCGGCACAGATACGCAGTATTTT
CASRRQGAGTDTQYF
>-|TRBV2|TRBD2|TRBJ2-2
TGTGCCAGCAGTGCTAGCGGGAGTAAGACCGGGGAGCTGTTTTTT
CASSASGSKTGELFF
>-|TRBV6-5|TRBD1|TRBJ2-5
TGTGCCAGCAGTTACTCCCCCAGGGGGCGCGTAGAGACCCAGTACTTC
CASSYSPRGRVETQYF
>once|TRBV19|-|TRBJ1-3
TGTGCCAGTGCTAAACAGGGTTCAGGAAACACCATATATTTT
CASAKQGSGNTIYF